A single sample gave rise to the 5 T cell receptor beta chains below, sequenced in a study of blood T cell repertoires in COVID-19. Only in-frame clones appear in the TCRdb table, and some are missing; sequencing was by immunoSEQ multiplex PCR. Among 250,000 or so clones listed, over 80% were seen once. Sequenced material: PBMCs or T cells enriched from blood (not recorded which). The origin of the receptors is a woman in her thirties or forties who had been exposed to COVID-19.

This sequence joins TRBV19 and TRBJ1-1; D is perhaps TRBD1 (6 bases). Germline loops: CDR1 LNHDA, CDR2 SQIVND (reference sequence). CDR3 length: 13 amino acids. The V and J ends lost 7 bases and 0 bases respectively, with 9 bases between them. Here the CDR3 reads CASTWGLNTEAFF. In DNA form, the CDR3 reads TGTGCCAGTACTTGGGGGCTGAACACTGAAGCTTTCTTT.

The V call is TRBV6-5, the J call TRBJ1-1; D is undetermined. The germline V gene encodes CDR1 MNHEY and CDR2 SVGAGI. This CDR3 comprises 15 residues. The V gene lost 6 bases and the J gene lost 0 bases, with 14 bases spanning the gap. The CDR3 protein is CASRTWRGMNTEAFF. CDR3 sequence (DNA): TGTGCCAGCAGAACTTGGAGAGGGATGAACACTGAAGCTTTCTTT.

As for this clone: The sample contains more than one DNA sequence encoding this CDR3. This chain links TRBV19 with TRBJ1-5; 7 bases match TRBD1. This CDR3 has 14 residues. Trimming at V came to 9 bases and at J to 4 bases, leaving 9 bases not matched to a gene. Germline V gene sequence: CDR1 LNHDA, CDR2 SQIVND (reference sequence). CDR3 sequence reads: CASNRGEGNQPQHF. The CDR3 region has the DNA TGTGCCAGCAACAGGGGAGAAGGAAATCAGCCCCAGCATTTT.

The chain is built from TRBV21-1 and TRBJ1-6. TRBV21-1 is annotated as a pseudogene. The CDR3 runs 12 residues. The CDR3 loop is CASSKRGSPLHF. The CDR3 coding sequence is TGTGCCAGCAGCAAACGCGGTTCACCCCTCCACTTT.

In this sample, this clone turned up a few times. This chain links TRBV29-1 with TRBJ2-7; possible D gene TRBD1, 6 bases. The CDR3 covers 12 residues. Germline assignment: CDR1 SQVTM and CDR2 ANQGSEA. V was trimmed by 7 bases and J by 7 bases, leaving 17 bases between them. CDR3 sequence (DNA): TGCAGCGGCCGACAGGAACGTGGGGAGCAGTACGTC. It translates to CSGRQERGEQYV.